This T cell receptor beta chain appears in the sequencing data of a study of response to subunit inactivated influenza vaccine. Germline CDR1 is SGHAT and CDR2 is FQDESV (reference sequence). Trimming cost V 2 bases and J 6 bases, with 14 bases left between them. The CDR3 has 15 amino acids. General study points: The authors suggested that every seasonal influenza vaccination recruits few new T cells.

TCRdb processed the RT-PCR reads anew with MiXCR; each CDR3 protein has one entry. Among some 640,000 distinct CDR3 sequences listed, 11% to 15% were seen once. A note on this clonotype: What it recognizes is unknown.

This TCR was sampled from a man aged 45 to 65 who received an inactivated influenza vaccine. The source material was PBMCs from blood, sampled roughly 15 days before vaccination. The V call is TRBV11-1, the J call TRBJ2-1; D unclear. CDR3 nucleotides: TGTGCCAGCAGCTTATATGATTCGACTCTCAATGAGCAGTTCTTC. Encoded protein: CASSLYDSTLNEQFF.